These 10 T cell receptor beta chains were sequenced from one sample in a study of T-cell memory formation after mild COVID-19 (dated by TCRdb to the early 2020s). The library was prepared using 5' RACE. Data came from an Illumina NovaSeq 6000. TCRdb reran the public reads through fastp at Q25 and MiXCR, keeping productive beta chains. A single entry per CDR3 protein holds the most common genes and DNA from its merged rows. Present in this sample are about 210,000 distinct CDR3 sequences, about 10% of which were seen just once. Clones ranked in the top ten supply approximately 2.8% of the sample. The sample was PBMCs or a T cell subset sorted from them (not recorded which). These receptors were collected from a young man who had mild COVID-19 (a few samples of this study predate the infection). The sample titles of this study are shuffled in the database, so cell type and time point are left out; the donor was told from shared clones.

The rearrangement links TRBV7-3 to TRBJ2-2; 12 bases agree with TRBD1. The CDR3 covers 15 residues. J gave up 8 bases and V 4 bases, and 5 bases lay outside the gene matches. The V gene's germline CDR1 is SGHTA and CDR2 FQGTGA. Here the CDR3 DNA reads TGTGCCAGCAGCTCGGGACAGGGGGCTTCGGGGGAGCTGTTTTTT. Translated, it gives CASSSGQGASGELFF.

This clonotype was seen only a few times. The chain recombines TRBV7-2 with TRBJ1-2, with D maybe TRBD1 (5 bases). The V end was cut by 6 bases, the J end by 1 base, with 9 bases between. CDR3 length equals 13 residues. CDR1 SGHTA and CDR2 FQGNSA come from the germline V gene. The CDR3 protein is CASRLDNNYGYTF. In DNA form, the CDR3 reads TGTGCCAGCAGGCTGGACAATAACTATGGCTACACCTTC.

This clonotype was counted only a few times. CDR3 nucleotide sequence: TGTGCCACCAGCAGAGATCGGCTCTCCTATAATTCACCCCTCCACTTT. This gives the protein CATSRDRLSYNSPLHF. This chain uses TRBV15 with TRBJ1-6; no definite D call. Germline V gene lookup returns CDR1 LNHNV and CDR2 YYDKDF (reference sequence). V gave up 0 bases and J gave up 0 bases, with 6 bases separating them. This CDR3 is 16 amino acids long.

The chain carries TRBV10-3 and TRBJ2-5; D may correspond to TRBD1 or TRBD2 (5 bases each). This CDR3 has 13 amino acids. Germline-derived CDR1 and CDR2 are ENHRY and SYGVKD. V was trimmed by 11 bases and J by 1 base, leaving 14 bases between them. CDR3 bases: TGTGCCGTGGCCCGGGACCCCCAAGAGACCCAGTACTTC. It codes for CAVARDPQETQYF.

This clonotype was detected many times. The rearrangement links TRBV5-1 to TRBJ2-5, with 7 bases aligning to TRBD1. Germline-derived CDR1 and CDR2 are SGHRS and YFSETQ. Germline trimming cut 0 bases from V and 2 bases from J; bases unmatched to any gene: 4. CDR3 length: 15 amino acids. DNA for the CDR3: TGCGCCAGCAGCTTGGGTGGGGACAGACAAGAGACCCAGTACTTC. Amino acids: CASSLGGDRQETQYF.

This clonotype has a handful of counts. CDR3 coding DNA: TGCGCCAGCAGCTTGACAGGGGGAGGTCACGAGCAGTACTTC. This translates into CASSLTGGGHEQYF. The chain employs TRBV5-1 and TRBJ2-7; 8 bases are a match to TRBD1. The CDR3 has 14 residues. CDR1 SGHRS and CDR2 YFSETQ come from the germline V gene. V dropped 1 base and J dropped 5; count of bases not matched to a gene: 5. The full variable domain, rest sourced from reference TRBV5-1 and TRBJ2-7, is KAGVTQTPRYLIKTRGQQVTLSCSPISGHRSVSWYQQTPGQGLQFLFEYFSETQRNKGNFPGRFSGRQFSNSRSEMNVSTLELGDSALYLCASSLTGGGHEQYFGPGTRLTVT.

There are a few counts of this clonotype. The V and J genes are TRBV3-1 and TRBJ1-1; unclear D gene. Germline-derived CDR1 and CDR2 are LGHDT and YNNKEL (reference sequence). The CDR3 consists of 14 residues. Between the trimmed V and J ends, which lost 1 base and 5 bases, there was a span of 11 bases. The CDR3, as DNA: TGTGCCAGCAGCCAAGCTTCGGCCGGGACTGAAGCTTTCTTT. This sequence encodes CASSQASAGTEAFF.

Ten or more counts support this clonotype. J is TRBJ2-1 and V is TRBV5-1; possible D gene TRBD1, 6 bases. This CDR3 spans 15 amino acids. V was clipped by 4 bases and J by 6 bases, with 17 bases between them. From germline, CDR1 is SGHRS and CDR2 YFSETQ. The DNA for the CDR3 is TGCGCCAGCAGCAGCAGGGGCCAACTCGGCAATGAGCAGTTCTTC. This translates into CASSSRGQLGNEQFF. Filled out from reference TRBV5-1 and TRBJ2-1, the complete variable domain reads KAGVTQTPRYLIKTRGQQVTLSCSPISGHRSVSWYQQTPGQGLQFLFEYFSETQRNKGNFPGRFSGRQFSNSRSEMNVSTLELGDSALYLCASSSRGQLGNEQFFGPGTRLTVL.

The chain employs TRBV6-5 and TRBJ1-2, with D possibly being TRBD1 (6 bases). Germline CDR1 MNHEY, CDR2 SVGAGI. The CDR3 is 15 amino acids. The ends were cut back, 6 bases at V and 4 bases at J, with 18 bases in the middle. The CDR3 loop is CASSPKQGRIYGYTF. For the CDR3, the DNA is TGTGCCAGCAGCCCGAAACAGGGCCGGATCTATGGCTACACCTTC.

A note on this clonotype: At one of its ends the junction is not consistent with the germline gene, which may arise from a read error. The gene calls are TRBV20-1 and TRBJ1-1; D remains ambiguous. Germline V gives CDR1 DFQATT, CDR2 SNEGSKA (reference sequence). The CDR3 length is 13 residues. The CDR3 region is CSASPRLNTEAYF. CDR3 coding DNA: TGCAGTGCTAGCCCCAGACTCAACACTGAAGCTTACTTT.